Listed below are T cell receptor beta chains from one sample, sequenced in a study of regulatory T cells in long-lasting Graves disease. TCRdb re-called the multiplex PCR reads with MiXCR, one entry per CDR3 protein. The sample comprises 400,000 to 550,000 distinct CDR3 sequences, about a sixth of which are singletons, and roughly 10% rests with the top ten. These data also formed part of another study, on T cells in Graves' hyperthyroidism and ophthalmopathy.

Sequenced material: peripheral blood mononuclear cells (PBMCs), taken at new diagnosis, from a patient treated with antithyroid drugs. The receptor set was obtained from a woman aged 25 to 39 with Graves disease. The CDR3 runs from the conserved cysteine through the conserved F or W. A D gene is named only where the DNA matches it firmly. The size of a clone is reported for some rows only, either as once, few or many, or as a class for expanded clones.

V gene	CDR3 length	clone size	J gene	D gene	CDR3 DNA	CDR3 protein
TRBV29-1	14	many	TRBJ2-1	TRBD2	TGCAGTGCCCCGACACGTAGCGGGAGGCTTGAGCAGTTCTTC	CSAPTRSGRLEQFF
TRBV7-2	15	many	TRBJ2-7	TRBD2	TGTGCCAGCAGCCAAAGCCTCGGACTAGCGGGAGGGAGGGACTTC	CASSQSLGLAGGRDF
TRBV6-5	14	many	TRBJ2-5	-	TGTGCCAGCAGTTGGGGCGCGGGCCAAGAGACCCAGTACTTC	CASSWGAGQETQYF
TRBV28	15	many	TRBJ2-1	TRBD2	TGTGCCGGCCGAACTGGCGGGAGTAAAGATAATGAGCAGTTCTTC	CAGRTGGSKDNEQFF
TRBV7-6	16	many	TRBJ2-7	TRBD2	TGTGCCAGCAGCTTAGGATCCGGGACTAGCGTCTACGAGCAGTACTTC	CASSLGSGTSVYEQYF
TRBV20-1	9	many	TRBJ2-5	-	TGCAGTGCTGGAGGGACCCAGTACTTC	CSAGGTQYF
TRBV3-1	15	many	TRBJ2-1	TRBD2	TGTGCCAGCAGCCAAACGACTAGCGGGAATAATGAGCAGTTCTTC	CASSQTTSGNNEQFF
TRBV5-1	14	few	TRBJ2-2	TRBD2	TGCGCCAGCTGCCGGGAGGCAACGGGCGGGGAGCTGTTTTTT	CASCREATGGELFF
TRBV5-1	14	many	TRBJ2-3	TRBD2	TGTGCCAGCAGTTTAGAGGGACTAACGGATACGCAGTATTTT	CASSLEGLTDTQYF
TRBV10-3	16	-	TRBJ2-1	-	TGTGCCATCAGCCTGGGGGGTCTCAACTCCTACAATGAGCAGTTCTTC	CAISLGGLNSYNEQFF
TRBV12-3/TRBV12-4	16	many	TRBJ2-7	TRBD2	TGTGCCAGCAGTTTTATGAGCGGGAGGGGTTCCTACGAGCAGTACTTC	CASSFMSGRGSYEQYF
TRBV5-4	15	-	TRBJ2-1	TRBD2	TGTGCCAGCAGCTTGTCGCTGACTAGCGGGATGGAGCAGTTCTTC	CASSLSLTSGMEQFF
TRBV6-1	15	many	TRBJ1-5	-	TGTGCCAGTATCAGGCCGTCGGGGAGCAATCAGCCCCAGCATTTT	CASIRPSGSNQPQHF
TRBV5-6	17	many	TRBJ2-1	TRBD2	TGTGCCAGCAGCTTGCCTAGCGGGAGACTGGGAGGCAATGAGCAGTTCTTC	CASSLPSGRLGGNEQFF
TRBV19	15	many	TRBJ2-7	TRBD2	TGTGCCAGTAGTACGACTAGCGGGAGTCTTGGCGAGCAGTACTTC	CASSTTSGSLGEQYF
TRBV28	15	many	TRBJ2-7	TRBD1	TGTGCCAGCAGCCTTCCCGGGACAGATTCCTACGAGCAGTACTTC	CASSLPGTDSYEQYF
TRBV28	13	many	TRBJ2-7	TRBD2	TGTGCCAGCAGCCGGCGGGGGGCTTACGAGCAGTACTTC	CASSRRGAYEQYF